These T cell receptor beta chains were read from a single sample in a study of blood T cells in healthy people across ages. MiXCR, applied by TCRdb to the 5' RACE reads, yields one record per CDR3 protein. The sample includes fewer than 950,000 distinct CDR3 sequences, approximately 53% seen only once; the top ten take roughly 37%. The source material was blood. The origin of the receptors is a man at least 80 years old in good health. Both conserved end residues are part of each CDR3. A D gene is named only where the DNA matches it firmly. Clone sizes are given selectively: once, few, many, or a class where the clone is expanded.

few,TRBD2,TRBJ2-1,TRBV20-1,TGCAGTGCCCCGGAGGCGGGAGTCGGGGGGGAGCAGTTCTTC,CSAPEAGVGGEQFF
-,-,TRBJ1-6,TRBV4-2,TGTGCCAGCAGCCAAGATCAGTTAGCCCTCCACTTT,CASSQDQLALHF
-,-,TRBJ1-4,TRBV20-1,TGCAGTGCTCCCGTCTCGGGGGCTAATGAAAAACTGTTTTTT,CSAPVSGANEKLFF
-,-,TRBJ2-5,TRBV29-1,TGCAGCTCCCGTTTGGGACAATGGGAGACCCAGTACTTC,CSSRLGQWETQYF
-,-,TRBJ2-7,TRBV20-1,TGCAGTGCTAGAGATCCCCACGGGCGGTACGAGCAGTACTTC,CSARDPHGRYEQYF
-,-,TRBJ2-7,TRBV5-1,TGCGCCAGCGCCTCTTGGGGCAGGGGGGCCCACAATGAGCAGTACTTC,CASASWGRGAHNEQYF
-,-,TRBJ1-1,TRBV6-5,TGTGCCAGCAGTTACGCGGGACCTGCCAGGAACACTGAAGCTTTCTTT,CASSYAGPARNTEAFF
-,-,TRBJ2-6,TRBV9,TGTGCCAGCAGCGTAGCGGGGGCTGGGGCCAACGTCCTGACTTTC,CASSVAGAGANVLTF
-,-,TRBJ2-3,TRBV27,TGTGCCAGCAGTTTAGGAGAGCGGGTTCCACGGGATACGCAGTATTTT,CASSLGERVPRDTQYF
once,-,TRBJ2-7,TRBV6-1,TGTGCCAGCATTGACCCGGGGGAGCAGTACTTC,CASIDPGEQYF
-,-,TRBJ2-7,TRBV5-1,TGCGCCAGCAGCTTGATCGGGAACCCGGGAGAGCAGTACTTC,CASSLIGNPGEQYF
once,-,TRBJ1-6,TRBV5-1,TGCGCCAGCAGCTTGGTGTCGAATTCACCCCTCCACTTT,CASSLVSNSPLHF
-,-,TRBJ2-7,TRBV28,TGTGCCAGCAGTCTGACCCTGGCCTACGAGCAGTACTTC,CASSLTLAYEQYF
few,-,TRBJ2-7,TRBV7-2,TGTGCCAGCAGCTTAGTTGCGGGTAGCAGCGAGCAGTACTTC,CASSLVAGSSEQYF
few,TRBD2,TRBJ2-5,TRBV12-3/TRBV12-4,TGTGCCAGCAGTTTTGGGACTAGCGGGCCCCAGGGGACCCAGTACTTC,CASSFGTSGPQGTQYF
few,-,TRBJ1-2,TRBV7-2,TGTGCCAGCAGCCCCCCCCGGGTTAACTATGGCTACACCTTC,CASSPPRVNYGYTF
few,TRBD2,TRBJ2-7,TRBV18,TGTGCCAGCTCGCTTCAGAGCGGGAGGATACCCTACGAGCAGTACTTC,CASSLQSGRIPYEQYF
few,TRBD2,TRBJ2-3,TRBV25-1,TGTGCCAGCAGTGAACAGAAGCGGGAGGTCACAGATACGCAGTATTTT,CASSEQKREVTDTQYF
few,-,TRBJ2-3,TRBV14,TGTGCCAGCAGCCCCAGGGCCTTCACAGATACGCAGTATTTT,CASSPRAFTDTQYF
-,TRBD2,TRBJ2-5,TRBV28,TGTGCCAGCAGTCCCGGGGGGGCGAAAGAGACCCAGTACTTC,CASSPGGAKETQYF